This note documents a single T cell receptor (beta chain) sequence. V shed 3 bases and J shed 3 bases, with 5 bases lying between them. CDR3 length: 12 amino acids. CDR1 and CDR2 (germline): SGHTA, FQGNSA. This entry is derived from a study of cytomegalovirus exposure and HLA in healthy donors. 60 Vbeta and 13 Jbeta primers were used in PCR. Libraries were prepared by immunoSEQ multiplex PCR; TCRdb keeps only in-frame clonotypes and omits some of them. This table has roughly 100,000 clones, nearly 85% appearing once. The chain uses TRBV7-2 and TRBJ2-5; D is unclear. This receptor was obtained from a man aged 18 to 29 in good health and CMV-seronegative. The specimen sequenced was PBMCs. DNA for the CDR3: TGTGCCAGCAGCTTTTCTGAAGAGACCCAGTACTTC. It codes for CASSFSEETQYF.